This TCR beta chain was documented in a study of OX40 agonist ivuxolimab in advanced cancers. Profiled with immunoSEQ multiplex PCR; TCRdb holds only in-frame clones, not every one. The table includes around 100,000 clones, 89% detected once. CDR3 length: 16 amino acids. The V gene's germline CDR1 is MGHRA and CDR2 YSYEKL. V trimming: 4 bases; J trimming: 3 bases; junction bases outside the gene matches: 12. The specimen was CD4+ or CD8+ T cells sorted from blood, collected in a trial of the OX40 agonist ivuxolimab. The rearrangement joins TRBV4-1 to TRBJ2-7, with 7 positions matching TRBD2. This receptor was taken from an adult with an advanced solid tumor such as melanoma, head and neck, liver or kidney cancer. CDR3 sequence: CASSRGSGTTVYEQYF. In nucleotides, the CDR3 is TGCGCCAGCAGCCGAGGCTCCGGGACTACCGTCTACGAGCAGTACTTC.